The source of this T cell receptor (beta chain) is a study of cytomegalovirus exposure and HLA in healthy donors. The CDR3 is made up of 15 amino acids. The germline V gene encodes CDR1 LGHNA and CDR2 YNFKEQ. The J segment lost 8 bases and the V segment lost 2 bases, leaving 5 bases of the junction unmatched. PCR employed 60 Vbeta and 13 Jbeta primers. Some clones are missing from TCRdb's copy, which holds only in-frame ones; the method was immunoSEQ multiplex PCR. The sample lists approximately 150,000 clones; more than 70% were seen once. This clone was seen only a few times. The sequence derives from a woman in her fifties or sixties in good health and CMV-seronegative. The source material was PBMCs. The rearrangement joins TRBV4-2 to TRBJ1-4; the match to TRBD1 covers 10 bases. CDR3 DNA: TGTGCCAGCAGCCAACGGGACAGGGGAGGGGAAAAACTGTTTTTT. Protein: CASSQRDRGGEKLFF.